This passage covers 32 T cell receptor beta chains from one sample sequenced in a study of blood T cells in healthy people across ages. A sample-barcoded 5' primer and a J-beta primer mix were used in a second PCR of roughly 7 to 11 cycles. Via MiXCR, TCRdb re-called the 5' RACE reads, giving one row per CDR3 protein. The sample shows 650,000 to 1,000,000 distinct CDR3 sequences, about half of them seen only once. The source material was blood. Source of these receptors: a man at least 80 years old in good health.

This chain connects TRBV9 to TRBJ2-2; a possible D gene is TRBD1 (6 bases). Trimming took 4 bases from V and 0 from J, leaving 13 bases between them. The length of the CDR3 is 16 residues. The germline V gene has CDR1 SGDLS and CDR2 YYNGEE. CDR3 nucleotide sequence: TGTGCCAGCAGCCGCCTTGGGACAACGAACACCGGGGAGCTGTTTTTT. Amino acids: CASSRLGTTNTGELFF.

The chain combines TRBV20-1 with TRBJ2-5; 11 positions match TRBD2. The V segment lost 2 bases and the J segment 0 bases; nucleotides outside the gene matches: 2. Germline V gene data show CDR1 as DFQATT and CDR2 as SNEGSKA (reference sequence). The CDR3 totals 15 residues. For the CDR3, the DNA is TGCAGTGCTAGACTAGCGGGAGGTCACCAAGAGACCCAGTACTTC. It specifies CSARLAGGHQETQYF.

The chain carries TRBV5-1 and TRBJ2-6; 7 positions match TRBD2. The junction had 6 bases not matched to a gene; V was cut back by 6 bases and J by 3 bases. Germline CDR1 and CDR2: SGHRS and YFSETQ. The CDR3 is 15 amino acids. The CDR3 region has the DNA TGCGCCAGCACCCGGGAGGAATATGGGGCCAACGTCCTGACTTTC. Its protein is CASTREEYGANVLTF.

This chain joins TRBV7-2 and TRBJ2-5; tentatively, D is TRBD2 (5 bases). The V end lost 5 bases, the J end lost 11 bases, and 21 bases lay between the germline ends. From germline, CDR1 is SGHTA and CDR2 FQGNSA. This CDR3 contains 14 residues. CDR3 loop: CASSPRTGWYEQYF. The CDR3 DNA sequence: TGTGCCAGCAGCCCCCGGACGGGATGGTATGAGCAGTACTTC. Variable domain in full (rest from reference TRBV7-2 and TRBJ2-5): GAGVSQSPSNKVTEKGKDVELRCDPISGHTALYWYRQSLGQGLEFLIYFQGNSAPDKSGLPSDRFSAERTGGSVSTLTIQRTQQEDSAVYLCASSPRTGWYEQYFGPGTRLLVL.

This clonotype was recorded once. The chain carries TRBV10-3 and TRBJ1-5; D ambiguous. Trimming cost V 6 bases and J 6 bases, with 12 bases left between them. The CDR3 is 13 amino acids. The germline V gene has CDR1 ENHRY and CDR2 SYGVKD. DNA for the CDR3: TGTGCCATCAGGGCAGGCGTGTCTCAGCCCCAGCATTTT. Its protein is CAIRAGVSQPQHF.

This clonotype occurred a few times. The chain employs TRBV20-1 and TRBJ2-1, with D possibly being TRBD2 (6 bases). Trimming removed 1 base at V and 6 bases at J, with 10 bases between. Germline V lookup: CDR1 DFQATT, CDR2 SNEGSKA (reference sequence). The length of the CDR3 is 13 residues. The CDR3 is CSARVAGSNEQFF. The CDR3 nucleotides read TGCAGTGCTAGAGTGGCGGGGTCCAATGAGCAGTTCTTC.

This clonotype came up a few times. The chain combines TRBV13 with TRBJ2-1; TRBD2 agrees at 8 bases. Germline V gene lookup returns CDR1 PRHDT and CDR2 FYEKMQ (reference sequence). This CDR3 comprises 15 residues. V lost 1 base, J lost 7 bases, and 6 bases stayed unmatched. CDR3 protein: CASSLEPSGSNEQFF. Here the CDR3 DNA reads TGTGCCAGCAGCTTAGAACCTAGCGGGTCTAATGAGCAGTTCTTC.

This chain links TRBV20-1 with TRBJ2-1, with D possibly being TRBD2 (5 bases). V lost 3 bases, J lost 3 bases, and 12 bases lay in between. The CDR3 totals 14 residues. Germline CDR1 and CDR2: DFQATT and SNEGSKA (reference sequence). The CDR3 loop is CSASGRAGYNEQFF. CDR3 coding DNA: TGCAGTGCTAGTGGGCGGGCCGGCTACAATGAGCAGTTCTTC.

The chain is built from TRBV7-2 and TRBJ2-7, with D tentatively TRBD1 (6 bases). Germline V gene data show CDR1 as SGHTA and CDR2 as FQGNSA. The CDR3 contains 14 residues. Trimming removed 7 bases from V and 2 bases from J, with 15 bases in between. This CDR3 is CASTSGRGPYEQYF. Written as DNA, the CDR3 is TGTGCCAGCACTTCGGGCAGGGGCCCCTACGAGCAGTACTTC.

About this clonotype: Since a much larger clone is just one base distant, this may be a read error. The chain employs TRBV7-2 and TRBJ2-1, with D perhaps matching TRBD2 (5 bases). The J call is doubtful: the DNA matches TRBJ2-7 better. The CDR3 length is 13 residues. CDR1 and CDR2 (germline): SGHTA, FQGNSA. The CDR3 DNA follows: TGTGCCAGCAGCGGGAGCTCCTACAATGAGCAGTACTTC. Protein: CASSGSSYNEQYF.

The genes are TRBV7-9 and TRBJ2-1; TRBD2 might be the D (6 bases). The CDR3 has 17 amino acids. V shed 1 base and J shed 1 base, with 14 bases lying between them. Per the germline V gene, CDR1 is SEHNR and CDR2 is FQNEAQ (reference sequence). This CDR3 reads CASSLDHLGTSYNEQFF. DNA for the CDR3: TGTGCCAGCAGCTTAGACCACCTAGGGACTTCCTACAATGAGCAGTTCTTC. Supplemented by reference TRBV7-9 and TRBJ2-1, the full variable domain reads DTGVSQNPRHKITKRGQNVTFRCDPISEHNRLYWYRQTLGQGPEFLTYFQNEAQLEKSRLLSDRFSAERPKGSFSTLEIQRTEQGDSAMYLCASSLDHLGTSYNEQFFGPGTRLTVL.

This clonotype turned up a few times. V is TRBV28 and J is TRBJ1-6; D is possibly TRBD1 (5 bases). Trimming pared 5 bases from V and 0 bases from J, leaving 17 bases between. The CDR3 is 18 amino acids. The germline V gene encodes CDR1 MDHEN and CDR2 SYDVKM. CDR3 nucleotide sequence: TGTGCCAGCAGTCCACCCGGGGCAGCCAGCTCCTATAATTCACCCCTCCACTTT. Translating gives CASSPPGAASSYNSPLHF. The full variable domain, its missing parts supplied by reference TRBV28 and TRBJ1-6, is DVKVTQSSRYLVKRTGEKVFLECVQDMDHENMFWYRQDPGLGLRLIYFSYDVKMKEKGDIPEGYSVSREKKERFSLILESASTNQTSMYLCASSPPGAASSYNSPLHFGNGTRLTVT.

The chain recombines TRBV6-2 or TRBV6-3 with TRBJ2-2; 7 nucleotides match TRBD1. CDR1 is MNHEY and CDR2 is SVGEGT in the germline V gene. The CDR3 runs to 15 residues. The junction had 7 bases not matched to a gene; V was cut back by 2 bases and J by 7 bases. In DNA form, the CDR3 reads TGTGCCAGCAGTTACATCGGACAGGATCACGGGGAGCTGTTTTTT. Translated: CASSYIGQDHGELFF.

This clonotype was observed a few times. This sequence joins TRBV28 and TRBJ1-4, with D unresolved. Germline V CDR1 and CDR2: MDHEN, SYDVKM. The V end was cut by 5 bases, the J end by 5 bases, with 12 bases between. The CDR3 extends over 14 amino acids. The CDR3 nucleotides read TGTGCCAGCAGTCTGCACAAGCCCAATGAAAAACTGTTTTTT. Protein product: CASSLHKPNEKLFF.

Remarks on this clonotype: Given a much more abundant clone one base away, this may be a read error. The rearrangement uses TRBV27 and TRBJ1-2; 7 bases line up with TRBD1. The CDR3 runs to 14 residues. CDR1 is MNHEY, CDR2 SMNVEV, per germline (reference sequence). V trimming: 5 bases; J trimming: 7 bases; junction bases outside the gene matches: 10. CDR3 sequence: CASSRQGIGSGYTF. CDR3 DNA sequence: TGTGCCAGCAGTCGACAGGGAATCGGCAGTGGCTACACCTTC.

The chain couples TRBV20-1 to TRBJ1-3; D call uncertain. Trimming left V 0 bases short and J 0 bases short, with 9 bases between. Germline V gene data show CDR1 as DFQATT and CDR2 as SNEGSKA (reference sequence). The CDR3 totals 15 residues. For the CDR3, the DNA is TGCAGTGCTAGAGATAGTACAAACTCTGGAAACACCATATATTTT. Encoded protein: CSARDSTNSGNTIYF.

V usage is TRBV7-9 and J usage is TRBJ2-7, with D perhaps TRBD1 (6 bases). The CDR3 runs to 15 residues. Trimming removed 5 bases at V and 7 bases at J, with 21 bases between. Germline V gene data show CDR1 as SEHNR and CDR2 as FQNEAQ (reference sequence). The CDR3 DNA sequence: TGTGCCAGCAGCCCTAGGGGGAGAGGTGGCAATGAGCAGTACTTC. This encodes CASSPRGRGGNEQYF.

The count of this clonotype is one. V usage is TRBV6-5 and J usage is TRBJ2-7; D possibly corresponds to TRBD2 (6 bases). Trimming removed 7 bases at V and 2 bases at J, with 21 bases between. The CDR3 sequence is 16 residues long. The germline V gene has CDR1 MNHEY and CDR2 SVGAGI. The chain's CDR3 is CASTYSWGDYAYEQYF. The DNA for the CDR3 is TGTGCCAGCACCTACTCATGGGGGGATTACGCCTACGAGCAGTACTTC.

A few counts support this clonotype. The CDR3 sequence is CSARDLARADTQYF. The CDR3 nucleotides are TGCAGTGCTAGAGATCTAGCGCGGGCAGATACGCAGTATTTT. The chain links TRBV20-1 to TRBJ2-3, with a weak D call TRBD2 (6 bases). In germline, CDR1 is DFQATT, CDR2 SNEGSKA (reference sequence). V was cut by 0 bases and J by 4 bases, with 11 bases left in between. The CDR3 consists of 14 residues.

This chain uses TRBV20-1 with TRBJ2-3; a possible D gene is TRBD1 (7 bases). The CDR3 length is 14 residues. CDR1 DFQATT and CDR2 SNEGSKA come from the germline V gene (reference sequence). V lost 3 bases to trimming and J lost 2 bases, with 12 bases between them. In DNA form, the CDR3 reads TGCAGTGCTAGCGCAGGGGGGAACACAGATACGCAGTATTTT. It is translated as CSASAGGNTDTQYF.

In this sample, this clonotype turned up many times. The chain has TRBV7-2 and TRBJ2-3; TRBD2 matches 10 bases. Losses at the gene ends were 5 bases for V and 8 bases for J; bases not matched to a gene: 10. The germline CDR1 and CDR2 sequences are SGHTA and FQGNSA. The CDR3 length is 15 residues. CDR3 nucleotides: TGTGCCAGCAGCGTATCCGGGACTAGCGAAGCTACGCAGTATTTT. This gives the protein CASSVSGTSEATQYF.

This clonotype was counted a few times. The chain links TRBV7-3 to TRBJ1-6; 7 bases line up with TRBD1. The V and J ends lost 5 bases and 7 bases, in that order; junction bases with no gene match: 5. The CDR3 spans 14 residues. Germline CDR1 SGHTA, CDR2 FQGTGA. CDR3 loop: CASSRGDSNSPLHF. In DNA form, the CDR3 reads TGTGCCAGCAGCCGGGGGGACAGCAATTCACCCCTCCACTTT.

This chain links TRBV29-1 with TRBJ2-1; TRBD2 aligns across 10 bases. V was clipped by 1 base and J by 5 bases; unmatched bases: 2. Per germline, CDR1 SQVTM and CDR2 ANQGSEA. The CDR3 is made up of 14 amino acids. The CDR3, as DNA: TGCAGCGTTGAAGCACTAGCGGGGAACAATGAGCAGTTCTTC. Translation: CSVEALAGNNEQFF.

This sequence joins TRBV15 and TRBJ1-4; a weak D match, TRBD1 (5 bases). V gave up 0 bases and J gave up 4 bases, with 9 bases separating them. CDR3 size: 15 residues. Germline CDR1 is LNHNV and CDR2 is YYDKDF (reference sequence). This chain's CDR3 is CATSRDSRVNEKLFF. The CDR3 DNA reads TGTGCCACCAGCAGAGATAGCAGGGTTAATGAAAAACTGTTTTTT.

This clonotype was counted only a few times. The V gene is TRBV12-3 or TRBV12-4, the J gene TRBJ2-1; TRBD2 matches 9 bases. The CDR3 totals 13 residues. V was clipped by 6 bases and J by 10 bases; unmatched bases: 7. The CDR3 spells CASRGGLAGEQFF. For the CDR3, the DNA is TGTGCCAGCAGGGGGGGCCTAGCGGGGGAGCAGTTCTTC.

CDR3 DNA: TGCAGTGCTAGAGGTCCTAGCGGGGGCTACAATGAGCAGTTCTTC. This codes for CSARGPSGGYNEQFF. The V gene is TRBV20-1, the J gene TRBJ2-1, with 10 bases matching TRBD2. The J segment lost 3 bases and the V segment lost 1 base, leaving 3 bases of the junction unmatched. This CDR3 contains 15 residues. The germline gives CDR1 DFQATT, CDR2 SNEGSKA (reference sequence).

In nucleotides, the CDR3 is TGTGCCAGCAGTTACTCGAGAGGGGGCTCGTCCTACGAGCAGTACTTC. Protein product: CASSYSRGGSSYEQYF. The V call is TRBV6-6, the J call TRBJ2-7, with 7 bases that match TRBD1. The CDR3 loop spans 16 amino acids. J gave up 1 base and V 0 bases, and 6 bases lay outside the gene matches. The germline V gene has CDR1 MNHNY and CDR2 SVGAGI (reference sequence).

The chain carries TRBV11-2 and TRBJ2-5; TRBD1 agrees at 9 bases. After removal of 1 base from V and 5 bases from J, the junction contained 5 bases not matched to a gene. The CDR3 covers 15 residues. In germline, CDR1 is SGHAT, CDR2 FQNNGV. Written as DNA, the CDR3 is TGTGCCAGCAGCTTAGGGGACAGGGATTTTGAGACCCAGTACTTC. Amino acid sequence: CASSLGDRDFETQYF. The complete variable domain, with remaining parts taken from reference TRBV11-2 and TRBJ2-5, reads EAGVAQSPRYKIIEKRQSVAFWCNPISGHATLYWYQQILGQGPKLLIQFQNNGVVDDSQLPKDRFSAERLKGVDSTLKIQPAKLEDSAVYLCASSLGDRDFETQYFGPGTRLLVL.

The V call is TRBV4-1, the J call TRBJ2-5; D ambiguous. The CDR3 has 14 amino acids. Germline V gives CDR1 MGHRA, CDR2 YSYEKL. The V gene lost 3 bases and the J gene lost 11 bases, with 19 bases spanning the gap. As DNA, the CDR3 is TGCGCCAGCAGCCATCCCATGCGGACGCATGAGCAGTACTTC. The encoded protein is CASSHPMRTHEQYF.

This clonotype was counted a single time. The CDR3 sequence: CASSVRTGGRIDEQFF. In nucleotides, the CDR3 is TGTGCCAGCAGTGTTCGGACAGGGGGGCGTATCGATGAGCAGTTCTTC. The chain employs TRBV25-1 and TRBJ2-1; 10 nucleotides agree with TRBD1. V lost 4 bases, J lost 8 bases, and 11 bases stayed unmatched. Per germline, CDR1 MGHDK and CDR2 SYGVNS. This CDR3 spans 16 amino acids.

This clonotype was recorded a few times. The CDR3 loop is CASSPLAGGPRQFF. The CDR3 bases are TGTGCCAGCAGCCCACTAGCGGGAGGGCCCAGGCAGTTCTTC. J is TRBJ2-1 and V is TRBV11-2; 13 bases match TRBD2. The V gene's germline CDR1 is SGHAT and CDR2 FQNNGV. Germline trimming cut 5 bases from V and 12 bases from J; bases unmatched to any gene: 7. The CDR3 contains 14 residues.

This clonotype was found a few times. The gene calls are TRBV27 and TRBJ2-2, with D perhaps TRBD1 or TRBD2 (5 bases each). The CDR3 contains 15 residues. The V gene lost 3 bases and the J gene lost 4 bases, with 12 bases spanning the gap. From germline, CDR1 is MNHEY and CDR2 SMNVEV (reference sequence). Written as DNA, the CDR3 is TGTGCCAGCAGTTTTAGCAGGGCGGGCACCGGGGAGCTGTTTTTT. It translates to CASSFSRAGTGELFF.